Below, 18 T cell receptor beta chains from the same sample are listed, as sequenced in a study of blood T cell repertoires in COVID-19. Sequencing used immunoSEQ multiplex PCR; TCRdb keeps in-frame clones, though not all of them. The data show about 160,000 clones, 80% to 95% seen once. The sample taken for sequencing was peripheral blood. Source of these receptors: a woman between 50 and 59 years old with acute or convalescent COVID-19.

V usage is TRBV20-1 and J usage is TRBJ2-1; TRBD2 matches 8 bases. The germline V gene has CDR1 DFQATT and CDR2 SNEGSKA (reference sequence). The CDR3 is made up of 16 amino acids. The V segment lost 5 bases and the J segment 6 bases; nucleotides outside the gene matches: 15. In nucleotides, the CDR3 is TGCAGTGCTCGTGGCAGACCCAGTAGCGGGGTCAATGAGCAGTTCTTC. Amino acid sequence: CSARGRPSSGVNEQFF.

This chain joins TRBV6-5 and TRBJ2-7; D might be TRBD2 (5 bases). The CDR3 contains 12 residues. With 6 bases removed from V and 7 bases from J, the gap between germline ends came to 13 bases. Germline V gene sequence: CDR1 MNHEY, CDR2 SVGAGI. The CDR3 region has the DNA TGTGCCAGCAGGGCGGGCCTGTGGGAGCAGTACTTC. This gives the protein CASRAGLWEQYF.

The chain combines TRBV10-3 with TRBJ2-3, with TRBD2 as a possible D gene (6 bases). Germline CDR1 and CDR2: ENHRY and SYGVKD. This CDR3 spans 15 amino acids. The germline V and J ends were trimmed by 3 bases and 1 base, with 11 bases remaining between them. The CDR3 loop reads CAISDIGGGTDTQYF. CDR3 nucleotide sequence: TGTGCCATCAGTGACATCGGGGGAGGCACAGATACGCAGTATTTT.

The chain has TRBV15 and TRBJ2-2; no definite D call. The germline V gene encodes CDR1 LNHNV and CDR2 YYDKDF (reference sequence). V gave up 0 bases and J gave up 11 bases, with 10 bases separating them. The CDR3 totals 13 residues. DNA of the CDR3: TGTGCCACCAGCAGAGAGGAGAGAAAAGAGCTGTTTTTT. Amino acids: CATSREERKELFF. The complete variable domain, with remaining parts taken from reference TRBV15 and TRBJ2-2, reads DAMVIQNPRYQVTQFGKPVTLSCSQTLNHNVMYWYQQKSSQAPKLLFHYYDKDFNNEADTPDNFQSRRPNTSFCFLDIRSPGLGDTAMYLCATSREERKELFFGEGSRLTVL.

The gene calls are TRBV30 and TRBJ1-2; 10 nucleotides line up with TRBD1. Trimming cost V 6 bases and J 4 bases; bases outside gene matches: 5. Germline CDR1 reads GTSNPN; CDR2 reads SVGIG (reference sequence). This CDR3 is built from 13 residues. In DNA, the CDR3 is TGTGCCTGTGGACAGGGGGTTATCTATGGCTACACCTTC. Its translation: CACGQGVIYGYTF.

The chain uses TRBV5-8 and TRBJ2-7; maybe TRBD2 (5 bases). The CDR3 sequence is 12 residues long. CDR1 is SGHTS and CDR2 is YDEGEE in the germline V gene. V was cut by 3 bases and J by 11 bases, with 15 bases left in between. The CDR3 bases are TGTGCCAGCAGCTCTACCCTAGCTCTGAAGTACTTC. Its protein product is CASSSTLALKYF.

The CDR3 is CASSLAPTDPDEKLFF. The CDR3, as DNA: TGTGCCAGCAGCTTAGCCCCGACAGACCCGGATGAAAAACTGTTTTTT. This chain connects TRBV7-9 to TRBJ1-4; perhaps TRBD1 as D (5 bases). This CDR3 is 16 amino acids long. CDR1 and CDR2 from the germline V gene are SEHNR and FQNEAQ (reference sequence). Between the trimmed V and J ends, which lost 0 bases and 6 bases, there was a span of 14 bases.

A single count supports this clone. The V and J genes are TRBV5-6 and TRBJ2-7; TRBD2 might be the D (5 bases). V lost 0 bases and J lost 4, with 11 bases in between. The CDR3 runs 14 residues. Germline lookup yields CDR1 SGHDT and CDR2 YYEEEE. The CDR3 reads CASSLVGDLYEQYF. CDR3 DNA sequence: TGTGCCAGCAGCTTGGTGGGAGACCTTTACGAGCAGTACTTC.

V gene TRBV6-5 combines with J gene TRBJ1-6; 9 bases fit TRBD1. The CDR3 contains 15 residues. Germline V CDR1 and CDR2: MNHEY, SVGAGI. Germline trimming cut 1 base from V and 7 bases from J; bases unmatched to any gene: 2. Here the CDR3 DNA reads TGTGCCAGCAGTTACTTTGGACAGGGGAATTCACCCCTCCACTTT. Translated, it gives CASSYFGQGNSPLHF.

The chain carries TRBV7-2 and TRBJ2-2; 13 nucleotides line up with TRBD2. The J segment lost 8 bases and the V segment lost 4 bases, leaving 7 bases of the junction unmatched. The CDR3 extends over 16 amino acids. In germline, CDR1 is SGHTA, CDR2 FQGNSA. The CDR3 DNA follows: TGTGCCAGCAGCTCCCCGGGACTAGCGGGGAAGGGGGAGCTGTTTTTT. Its translation: CASSSPGLAGKGELFF.

The J gene is TRBJ2-1, the V gene TRBV13, with TRBD2 identical over 8 bases. V lost 5 bases to trimming and J lost 10 bases; unmatched junction nucleotides: 22. Germline V gene data show CDR1 as PRHDT and CDR2 as FYEKMQ (reference sequence). The CDR3 length is 18 residues. The CDR3 loop is CASSQKILRSGAPEEQFF. CDR3 sequence (DNA): TGTGCCAGCAGCCAAAAAATATTACGTAGCGGGGCGCCTGAAGAGCAGTTCTTC.

The genes are TRBV24-1 and TRBJ2-2, with D perhaps matching TRBD1 (6 bases). CDR3 length: 14 amino acids. Germline V gene sequence: CDR1 KGHDR, CDR2 SFDVKD. Trimming shortened V by 7 bases and J by 7 bases, and 15 bases separated the two germline ends. CDR3 protein: CATSDRSDGGELFF. CDR3 bases: TGTGCCACCAGCGACAGGTCCGATGGCGGGGAGCTGTTTTTT.

This chain joins TRBV7-2 and TRBJ1-2; D perhaps matches TRBD1 (6 bases). Trimming removed 0 bases from V and 2 bases from J, with 10 bases in between. The germline V gene encodes CDR1 SGHTA and CDR2 FQGNSA. The CDR3 length is 15 residues. The CDR3 region is CASSLASGVNYGYTF. The CDR3 DNA reads as TGTGCCAGCAGCTTAGCCTCAGGGGTCAACTATGGCTACACCTTC.

This chain connects TRBV2 to TRBJ1-2; 7 bases align to TRBD1. Germline V CDR1 and CDR2: SNHLY, FYNNEI. Trimming at V came to 8 bases and at J to 8 bases, leaving 5 bases not matched to a gene. The CDR3 spans 11 residues. Here the CDR3 reads CASFDREGYTF. CDR3 coding DNA: TGTGCCAGCTTTGACAGGGAAGGCTACACCTTC.

V usage is TRBV19 and J usage is TRBJ1-4, with D possibly being TRBD1 (5 bases). There are 15 residues in the CDR3. V was trimmed by 3 bases and J by 8 bases, leaving 16 bases between them. CDR1 is LNHDA, CDR2 SQIVND, per germline (reference sequence). The CDR3 DNA is TGTGCCAGTAGTATCGAAGGGGCGCGCCGGGAAAAACTGTTTTTT. This sequence encodes CASSIEGARREKLFF.

The J gene is TRBJ1-5, the V gene TRBV16; no clear D gene. The V end was cut by 2 bases, the J end by 2 bases, with 10 bases between. CDR3 length: 15 amino acids. Germline V gene lookup returns CDR1 KGHSY and CDR2 FQNENV. The CDR3 loop is CASSQTVRGNQPQHF. CDR3 DNA sequence: TGTGCCAGCAGCCAAACGGTGCGAGGCAATCAGCCCCAGCATTTT. Full variable domain (remainder filled in from reference TRBV16 and TRBJ1-5): GEEVAQTPKHLVRGEGQKAKLYCAPIKGHSYVFWYQQVLKNEFKFLISFQNENVFDETGMPKERFSAKCLPNSPCSLEIQATKLEDSAVYFCASSQTVRGNQPQHFGDGTRLSIL.

The chain employs TRBV18 and TRBJ1-2; D gene unclear. V lost 3 bases and J 3 bases, leaving 8 bases between the germline ends. The CDR3 is 13 amino acids. CDR1 is KGHSH, CDR2 LQKENI, per germline. DNA for the CDR3: TGTGCCAGCTCACCCGGGTACGACTATGGCTACACCTTC. Protein sequence: CASSPGYDYGYTF.

This clone showed up just once. The chain couples TRBV19 to TRBJ1-1, with a possible D match to TRBD1 (6 bases). This CDR3 comprises 14 residues. Germline V gene lookup returns CDR1 LNHDA and CDR2 SQIVND (reference sequence). V was clipped by 4 bases and J by 5 bases, with 14 bases between them. The CDR3 DNA reads as TGTGCCAGTAGTACGGGAGGGCAGGGGACTGAAGCTTTCTTT. It encodes CASSTGGQGTEAFF. Based on the CDR3 plus reference TRBV19 and TRBJ1-1, the full variable domain is DGGITQSPKYLFRKEGQNVTLSCEQNLNHDAMYWYRQDPGQGLRLIYYSQIVNDFQKGDIAEGYSVSREKKESFPLTVTSAQKNPTAFYLCASSTGGQGTEAFFGQGTRLTVV.